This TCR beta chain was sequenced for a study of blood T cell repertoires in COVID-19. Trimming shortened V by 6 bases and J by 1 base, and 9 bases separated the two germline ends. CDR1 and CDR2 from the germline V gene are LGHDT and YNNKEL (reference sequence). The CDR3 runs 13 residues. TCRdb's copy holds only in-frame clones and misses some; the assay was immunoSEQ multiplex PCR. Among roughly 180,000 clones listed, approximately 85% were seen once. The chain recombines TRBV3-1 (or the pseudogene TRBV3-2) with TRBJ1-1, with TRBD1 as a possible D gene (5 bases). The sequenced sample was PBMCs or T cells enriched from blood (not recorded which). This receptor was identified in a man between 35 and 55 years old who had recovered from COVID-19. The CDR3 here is CASRKTANTEAFF. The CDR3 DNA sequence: TGTGCCAGCAGAAAGACAGCGAACACTGAAGCTTTCTTT.